The 18 T cell receptor beta chains below all came from one sample that was sequenced in a study of CXCR3-negative and CXCR3-positive naive CD8 T cells. The study's findings and limits: TRB CDR3 hydrophobicity was greater in CXCR3-positive naive cells than in CXCR3-negative naive cells.

The libraries of TRB cDNA were prepared using 5' RACE with UMI labels. TCRdb re-called the 5' RACE reads and shows each CDR3 protein once, DNA omitted. This table holds about 84,000 distinct CDR3 sequences. No antigen has been assigned to these receptors. What was sequenced was naive CXCR3+ CD8+ T cells from blood. Described subset: CD45RO-CCR7+CD27+CD95- naive CD8+ T cells expressing CXCR3 (TNR3+). The receptors derive from a human donor in good health. Some clones in this sample may be carry-over from other donors' samples.

The chain carries TRBV19 and TRBJ2-1; TCRdb proposes TRBD2, but this gene call is untestable without DNA. Germline V gene data show CDR1 as LNHDA and CDR2 as SQIVND (reference sequence). The CDR3 contains 16 residues. The CDR3 reads CASSITLLAGNNEQFF.

The chain couples TRBV7-2 to TRBJ2-3. This CDR3 has 13 amino acids. The germline V gene encodes CDR1 SGHTA and CDR2 FQGNSA. The CDR3 reads CASSLEPWDTQYF. Supplemented by reference TRBV7-2 and TRBJ2-3, the full variable domain reads GAGVSQSPSNKVTEKGKDVELRCDPISGHTALYWYRQSLGQGLEFLIYFQGNSAPDKSGLPSDRFSAERTGGSVSTLTIQRTQQEDSAVYLCASSLEPWDTQYFGPGTRLTVL.

This chain connects TRBV6-5 to TRBJ1-1; the TCRdb call, TRBD1, lacks DNA for checking. Germline V lookup: CDR1 MNHEY, CDR2 SVGAGI. This CDR3 is built from 12 residues. CDR3 in amino acids: CASSQWTGEAFF.

This sequence joins TRBV7-6 and TRBJ2-2. Germline CDR1 is SGHVS and CDR2 is FNYEAQ. The CDR3 runs to 12 residues. The CDR3 reads CASSGNTGELFF.

The chain combines TRBV9 with TRBJ2-5; absent DNA, TCRdb's TRBD2 call cannot be checked. The CDR3 has 15 residues. The V gene's germline CDR1 is SGDLS and CDR2 YYNGEE. CDR3 in amino acids: CASSLSGRAMETQYF.

This chain uses TRBV28 with TRBJ2-5; the D gene TCRdb calls, TRBD2, cannot be checked with no DNA. This CDR3 is built from 15 residues. Germline values: CDR1 MDHEN, CDR2 SYDVKM. CDR3 protein: CASSSAGGPQETQYF.

The J gene is TRBJ2-3, the V gene TRBV6-2 or TRBV6-3. This CDR3 contains 13 residues. Germline V gene lookup returns CDR1 MNHEY and CDR2 SVGEGT. The CDR3 sequence is CASSYDSTDTQYF.

The genes are TRBV12-3 or TRBV12-4 and TRBJ2-7; TCRdb's D call of TRBD1 is untestable without DNA. The CDR3 covers 14 residues. CDR3 loop: CASSLTGDPYEQYF.

This chain uses TRBV3-1 with TRBJ1-5. This CDR3 spans 14 amino acids. Germline V gene data show CDR1 as LGHDT and CDR2 as YNNKEL (reference sequence). CDR3 in amino acids: CASSPSLGSQPQHF.

V usage is TRBV2 and J usage is TRBJ2-7. CDR1 and CDR2 from the germline V gene are SNHLY and FYNNEI. The CDR3 runs to 13 residues. This chain's CDR3 is CASSETLYYEQYF. Full variable domain (rest looked up from reference TRBV2 and TRBJ2-7): EPEVTQTPSHQVTQMGQEVILRCVPISNHLYFYWYRQILGQKVEFLVSFYNNEISEKSEIFDDQFSVERPDGSNFTLKIRSTKLEDSAMYFCASSETLYYEQYFGPGTRLTVT.

The chain recombines TRBV7-9 with TRBJ1-5; TCRdb outputs TRBD1, but without DNA this stays unchecked. Per germline, CDR1 SEHNR and CDR2 FQNEAQ (reference sequence). CDR3 length equals 17 residues. CDR3 amino acids: CASSLEPRTGRDQPQHF. The whole variable domain, filled in from reference TRBV7-9 and TRBJ1-5, reads DTGVSQNPRHKITKRGQNVTFRCDPISEHNRLYWYRQTLGQGPEFLTYFQNEAQLEKSRLLSDRFSAERPKGSFSTLEIQRTEQGDSAMYLCASSLEPRTGRDQPQHFGDGTRLSIL.

The chain combines TRBV5-1 with TRBJ1-1. Germline loops: CDR1 SGHRS, CDR2 YFSETQ. The CDR3 totals 16 residues. This chain's CDR3 is CASSLGGGLSNTEAFF.

The J gene is TRBJ2-7, the V gene TRBV28; lacking DNA, the TRBD1 call made by TCRdb goes unchecked. Germline V gives CDR1 MDHEN, CDR2 SYDVKM. CDR3 length: 15 amino acids. CDR3: CASSSTRDLGGEQYF.

The chain links TRBV6-2 or TRBV6-3 to TRBJ2-7; TCRdb selects TRBD1, and the lack of DNA leaves this call unchecked. Germline V CDR1 and CDR2: MNHEY, SVGEGT. The CDR3 covers 14 residues. The CDR3 sequence: CASSYSTGGYEQYF.

The chain combines TRBV12-3 or TRBV12-4 with TRBJ2-7; the D call from TCRdb, TRBD1, cannot be confirmed without DNA. The CDR3 loop spans 14 amino acids. The CDR3 region is CASSSGTGVYEQYF.

This sequence joins TRBV20-1 and TRBJ1-1. The germline gives CDR1 DFQATT, CDR2 SNEGSKA (reference sequence). This CDR3 has 13 amino acids. CDR3 protein: CSANVDLNTEAFF.

This chain links TRBV20-1 with TRBJ2-3; TCRdb gives TRBD1 as the D gene, but with no DNA this cannot be confirmed. The length of the CDR3 is 13 residues. The germline V gene encodes CDR1 DFQATT and CDR2 SNEGSKA (reference sequence). The CDR3 reads CSARPGGADTQYF.

CDR3 sequence reads: CASSSGQGSYNEQFF. V gene TRBV12-3 or TRBV12-4 combines with J gene TRBJ2-1; TCRdb names TRBD1, which stays unverified in the absence of DNA. CDR3 length: 15 residues.